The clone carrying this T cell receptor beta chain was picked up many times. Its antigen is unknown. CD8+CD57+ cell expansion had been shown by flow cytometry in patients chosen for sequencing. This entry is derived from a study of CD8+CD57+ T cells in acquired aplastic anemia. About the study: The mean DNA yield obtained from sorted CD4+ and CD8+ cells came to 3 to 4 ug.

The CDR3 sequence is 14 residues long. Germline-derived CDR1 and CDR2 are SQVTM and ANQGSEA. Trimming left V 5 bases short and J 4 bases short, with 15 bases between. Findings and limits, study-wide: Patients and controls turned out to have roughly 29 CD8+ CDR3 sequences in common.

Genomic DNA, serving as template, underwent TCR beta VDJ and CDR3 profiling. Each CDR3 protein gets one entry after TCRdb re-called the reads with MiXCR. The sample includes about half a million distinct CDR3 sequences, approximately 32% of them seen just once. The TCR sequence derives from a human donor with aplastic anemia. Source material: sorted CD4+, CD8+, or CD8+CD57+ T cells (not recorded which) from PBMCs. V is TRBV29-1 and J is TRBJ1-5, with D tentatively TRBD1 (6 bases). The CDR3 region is CSVSEGGANQPQHF. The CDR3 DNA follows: TGCAGCGTTAGCGAAGGGGGGGCGAATCAGCCCCAGCATTTT.